This T cell receptor beta chain is from a study of OX40 agonist ivuxolimab in advanced cancers. Study details: Patients assigned to dose escalation were diagnosed with hepatocellular carcinoma, melanoma, renal cell or head and neck cancer. From roughly 20 to 79 years was the age range, with a mean of around 60 years, and around 84% were male.

Profiling relied on immunoSEQ multiplex PCR, and the TCRdb table lists in-frame clones only, not all of them. Of just under 65,000 clones detected, just over 85% appear once; the ten largest clones hold roughly 1.1%. Germline values: CDR1 LNHDA, CDR2 SQIVND (reference sequence). Trimming pared 3 bases from V and 3 bases from J, leaving 11 bases between. This CDR3 comprises 14 residues. The chain combines TRBV19 with TRBJ1-2; weak D call: TRBD1 (6 bases). The sequenced sample was CD4+ or CD8+ T cells sorted from blood, obtained in a trial of the OX40 agonist ivuxolimab. The sequence came from an adult with an advanced solid tumor such as melanoma, head and neck, liver or kidney cancer. CDR3 amino acids: CASSIRGQHYGYTF. CDR3 nucleotides: TGTGCCAGTAGTATCAGGGGCCAACACTATGGCTACACCTTC.